The rows below give T cell receptor beta chains drawn from one sample of a study of blood T cell repertoires in COVID-19. TCRdb's table, derived via immunoSEQ multiplex PCR, lists solely in-frame clones and lacks some. This sample has under 150,000 clones, with approximately 87% found just once. The sequenced material came from peripheral blood. These receptors were taken from a man aged 25-45 years with acute or convalescent COVID-19. CDR3s include the opening cysteine and the closing phenylalanine or tryptophan. A D gene is named only where the DNA matches it firmly. Size tells how often a clone was seen (once, few, many) or the class of an expanded clone, and some rows leave it out.

D: TRBD1; J: TRBJ2-7; V: TRBV19; size: -; CDR3: CASSIGGQLYEQYF; DNA: TGTGCCAGTAGTATAGGGGGACAGCTTTACGAGCAGTACTTC
D: TRBD2; J: TRBJ2-1; V: TRBV10-3; size: -; CDR3: CAISVAGEVIEQFF; DNA: TGTGCCATCAGCGTAGCGGGAGAGGTGATTGAGCAGTTCTTC
D: TRBD1; J: TRBJ1-2; V: TRBV7-9; size: -; CDR3: CASGTSGQVANYGYTF; DNA: TGTGCCAGCGGTACCTCCGGACAGGTAGCTAACTATGGCTACACCTTC
D: -; J: TRBJ2-1; V: TRBV19; size: -; CDR3: CASSMTAYNEQFF; DNA: TGTGCCAGTAGTATGACAGCTTACAATGAGCAGTTCTTC
D: TRBD1; J: TRBJ1-6; V: TRBV13; size: -; CDR3: CASSLGGAGSPLHF; DNA: TGTGCCAGCAGCCTAGGGGGCGCGGGTTCACCCCTCCACTTT
D: -; J: TRBJ2-3; V: TRBV3-1/TRBV3-2; size: -; CDR3: CASSPRVSDTQYF; DNA: TGTGCCAGCAGCCCGCGGGTTTCAGATACGCAGTATTTT
D: -; J: TRBJ2-7; V: TRBV3-1/TRBV3-2; size: -; CDR3: CASSQDGQQIYEQYF; DNA: TGTGCCAGCAGCCAAGATGGGCAGCAGATCTACGAGCAGTACTTC
D: -; J: TRBJ2-1; V: TRBV10-3; size: -; CDR3: CAISEVSSSYNEQFF; DNA: TGTGCCATCAGTGAGGTGTCTAGCTCCTACAATGAGCAGTTCTTC
D: -; J: TRBJ2-1; V: TRBV4-2; size: -; CDR3: CASSSHDSDNEQFF; DNA: TGTGCCAGCAGCTCCCATGACTCCGACAATGAGCAGTTCTTC
D: TRBD2; J: TRBJ2-5; V: TRBV15; size: -; CDR3: CATSRDLSGGYQETQYF; DNA: TGTGCCACCAGCAGAGATCTAAGCGGGGGCTACCAAGAGACCCAGTACTTC
D: -; J: TRBJ1-1; V: TRBV4-1; size: once; CDR3: CASSQVFQTRGRNTEAFF; DNA: TGCGCCAGCAGCCAGGTCTTCCAGACCAGGGGCCGTAACACTGAAGCTTTCTTT
D: -; J: TRBJ2-5; V: TRBV6-2/TRBV6-3; size: -; CDR3: CASSYPETQYF; DNA: TGTGCCAGCAGTTACCCTGAGACCCAGTACTTC
D: -; J: TRBJ1-1; V: TRBV7-9; size: -; CDR3: CASSLRLAGNTEAFF; DNA: TGTGCCAGCAGCTTAAGGTTGGCGGGGAACACTGAAGCTTTCTTT
D: TRBD1; J: TRBJ1-2; V: TRBV29-1; size: -; CDR3: CSVPDRVYYGYTF; DNA: TGCAGCGTCCCGGACAGGGTCTACTATGGCTACACCTTC
D: -; J: TRBJ2-5; V: TRBV5-1; size: -; CDR3: CASSLERGQETQYF; DNA: TGCGCCAGCAGCTTGGAACGGGGCCAAGAGACCCAGTACTTC
D: TRBD1; J: TRBJ1-2; V: TRBV6-5; size: once; CDR3: CASCGHRGIVYGYTF; DNA: TGTGCCAGCTGCGGGCACAGGGGGATTGTCTATGGCTACACCTTC
D: -; J: TRBJ1-4; V: TRBV21-1; size: -; CDR3: CASSKLETGTANEKLFF; DNA: TGTGCCAGCAGCAAACTAGAAACCGGGACAGCAAATGAAAAACTGTTTTTT
D: -; J: TRBJ1-5; V: TRBV10-3; size: -; CDR3: CAISESGGRNQPQHF; DNA: TGTGCCATCAGTGAGTCTGGCGGCCGTAATCAGCCCCAGCATTTT
D: TRBD2; J: TRBJ2-1; V: TRBV29-1; size: -; CDR3: CSVGAGLAYEQFF; DNA: TGCAGCGTTGGGGCGGGACTAGCATATGAGCAGTTCTTC
D: -; J: TRBJ2-1; V: TRBV7-2; size: few; CDR3: CASSLLGLARDEQFF; DNA: TGTGCCAGCAGCTTACTGGGACTGGCCAGGGATGAGCAGTTCTTC
D: TRBD2; J: TRBJ2-3; V: TRBV4-2; size: -; CDR3: CASSRGPGGRASGNYITDTQYF; DNA: TGTGCCAGCAGCCGAGGGCCGGGGGGCCGGGCTAGCGGGAATTATATTACAGATACGCAGTATTTT
D: -; J: TRBJ1-2; V: TRBV5-4; size: once; CDR3: CASSRNGGALDYGYTF; DNA: TGTGCCAGCAGCCGCAATGGGGGGGCGCTTGACTATGGCTACACCTTC
D: TRBD1; J: TRBJ1-1; V: TRBV2; size: -; CDR3: CASSEGQGSVTEAFF; DNA: TGTGCCAGCAGTGAGGGACAGGGGAGTGTCACTGAAGCTTTCTTT
D: -; J: TRBJ1-5; V: TRBV12-3/TRBV12-4; size: once; CDR3: CASSSISNQPQHF; DNA: TGTGCCAGCAGTTCAATTAGCAATCAGCCCCAGCATTTT
D: -; J: TRBJ2-5; V: TRBV27; size: -; CDR3: CASSFSAGGTQYF; DNA: TGTGCCAGCAGTTTCTCGGCGGGTGGGACCCAGTACTTC
D: -; J: TRBJ2-5; V: TRBV5-4; size: -; CDR3: CASSWGDWETQYF; DNA: TGTGCCAGCAGCTGGGGGGATTGGGAGACCCAGTACTTC
D: -; J: TRBJ1-1; V: TRBV5-1; size: -; CDR3: CASSFETSNTEAFF; DNA: TGCGCCAGCAGCTTCGAGACTTCGAACACTGAAGCTTTCTTT
D: -; J: TRBJ2-1; V: TRBV29-1; size: -; CDR3: CSVAEGVDEQFF; DNA: TGCAGCGTAGCCGAGGGGGTAGATGAGCAGTTCTTC
D: -; J: TRBJ1-1; V: TRBV9; size: few; CDR3: CASSAVVDSGGGTEAFF; DNA: TGTGCCAGCAGCGCGGTCGTGGATTCGGGGGGTGGTACTGAAGCTTTCTTT
D: -; J: TRBJ2-1; V: TRBV11-1; size: -; CDR3: CASSEGGGTGGNEQFF; DNA: TGTGCCAGCAGCGAGGGGGGGGGCACAGGGGGCAATGAGCAGTTCTTC
D: TRBD1; J: TRBJ1-2; V: TRBV4-3; size: -; CDR3: CASSQSGTGDGYTF; DNA: TGCGCCAGCAGCCAATCCGGGACAGGAGATGGCTACACCTTC
D: -; J: TRBJ1-1; V: TRBV4-3; size: -; CDR3: CASSQDFRVAEAFF; DNA: TGCGCCAGCAGCCAAGATTTTCGGGTTGCTGAAGCTTTCTTT
D: -; J: TRBJ2-7; V: TRBV11-2; size: -; CDR3: CASSLAGANYEQYF; DNA: TGTGCCAGCAGCTTAGCCGGAGCCAACTACGAGCAGTACTTC
D: TRBD2; J: TRBJ2-3; V: TRBV9; size: -; CDR3: CASSVAAGGTDTQYF; DNA: TGTGCCAGCAGCGTAGCGGCGGGGGGGACAGATACGCAGTATTTT
D: -; J: TRBJ1-2; V: TRBV4-1; size: few; CDR3: CASSQEGDNYGYTF; DNA: TGCGCCAGCAGCCAAGAGGGCGATAACTATGGCTACACCTTC
D: -; J: TRBJ2-7; V: TRBV29-1; size: -; CDR3: CSVEAQDSYEQYF; DNA: TGCAGCGTTGAAGCACAGGACTCCTACGAGCAGTACTTC
D: -; J: TRBJ2-2; V: TRBV2; size: -; CDR3: CASSASTVTGELFF; DNA: TGTGCCAGCAGCGCATCGACAGTCACCGGGGAGCTGTTTTTT
D: -; J: TRBJ2-3; V: TRBV2; size: -; CDR3: CASSGPRDWGEDTQYF; DNA: TGTGCCAGCAGTGGTCCCCGGGACTGGGGGGAAGATACGCAGTATTTT
D: -; J: TRBJ2-3; V: TRBV15; size: -; CDR3: CATSRTDTDTQYF; DNA: TGTGCCACCAGCCGGACAGACACAGATACGCAGTATTTT
D: -; J: TRBJ2-1; V: TRBV30; size: -; CDR3: CAWRGPYNEQFF; DNA: TGTGCCTGGAGGGGGCCTTACAATGAGCAGTTCTTC
D: TRBD2; J: TRBJ2-1; V: TRBV20-1; size: -; CDR3: CSASSGRANNEQFF; DNA: TGCAGTGCGAGTAGCGGGAGGGCGAACAATGAGCAGTTCTTC
D: -; J: TRBJ2-7; V: TRBV30; size: -; CDR3: CAWSVGGYYEQYF; DNA: TGTGCCTGGAGTGTCGGGGGTTACTACGAGCAGTACTTC
D: -; J: TRBJ2-1; V: TRBV9; size: -; CDR3: CASTKEALGNEQFF; DNA: TGTGCCAGCACGAAGGAGGCCCTAGGTAATGAGCAGTTCTTC
D: TRBD2; J: TRBJ2-7; V: TRBV7-8; size: -; CDR3: CASSPTGTSDEQYF; DNA: TGTGCCAGCAGCCCAACCGGGACTAGCGACGAGCAGTACTTC
D: -; J: TRBJ2-3; V: TRBV11-2; size: -; CDR3: CASSFSELRTDTQYF; DNA: TGTGCCAGCAGCTTCTCGGAGCTCCGCACAGATACGCAGTATTTT
D: -; J: TRBJ1-1; V: TRBV27; size: -; CDR3: CASSVTENTEAFF; DNA: TGTGCCAGCAGTGTAACAGAGAACACTGAAGCTTTCTTT